The source of this T cell receptor (beta chain) is a study of T-cell reconstitution after alpha-beta-depleted transplantation in children. Study observations and caveats: T-cell counts and diversity at one year following transplant were attributed mainly to newly produced T cells. Expanded graft clones numbering several hundred reportedly gave rise to alpha-beta T cells about two months after transplant.

The TCRbeta library was prepared with unique molecular identifiers. TCRdb re-called the PCR reads with MiXCR, one entry per CDR3 protein. Of 300,000 to 350,000 distinct CDR3 sequences listed, around 16% are singletons. V gave up 7 bases and J gave up 2 bases, with 15 bases separating them. The length of the CDR3 is 13 residues. Germline CDR1 SQVTM, CDR2 ANQGSEA. This clonotype was counted between two and nine times. Its antigen remains unknown. The input for sequencing was PBMCs, mostly from graft donor cells, taken 360 days after TCRalphabeta/CD19-depleted stem cell transplant. The rearrangement joins TRBV29-1 to TRBJ2-7, with D perhaps matching TRBD1 or TRBD2 (5 bases each). The sequence was obtained from a male patient between 2 and 9 years old who had a stem cell transplant for acute lymphoblastic leukemia, so the T cells may come from the graft donor. CDR3 nucleotide sequence: TGCAGCGCGAAGGGACGGCTAGCCTACGAGCAGTACTTC. Amino acids: CSAKGRLAYEQYF.